Below are 19 T cell receptor beta chains sequenced from a single sample in a study of cytotoxic CD8 clonotypes in ibrutinib-treated CLL. Profiling relied on immunoSEQ multiplex PCR, and the TCRdb table lists in-frame clones only, not all of them. This sample yields almost 45,000 clones, of which roughly 69% are seen a single time; roughly 14% belongs to the top ten. The sequencing used PBMCs, collected after 12 months of ibrutinib treatment. All receptors come from a human donor with chronic lymphocytic leukemia.

The V gene is TRBV5-1, the J gene TRBJ2-2; the D is unclear. Per germline, CDR1 SGHRS and CDR2 YFSETQ. Trimming removed 4 bases from V and 6 bases from J, with 7 bases in between. There are 12 residues in the CDR3. The CDR3 DNA reads TGCGCCAGCAGCAGAGAGTCCGGGGAGCTGTTTTTT. Encoded protein: CASSRESGELFF.

In regard to this clone: A junction end diverges from the germline sequence, so it may reflect a read error. This chain uses TRBV7-9 with TRBJ2-1; 9 nucleotides match TRBD1. The germline V gene has CDR1 SEHNR and CDR2 FQNEAQ (reference sequence). This CDR3 is 18 amino acids long. The CDR3 DNA reads TGTGCTAGCATTGACACGGACAGGGGATGGGCGGATCACAATGAGCAGTTCTTC. Its translation is CASIDTDRGWADHNEQFF.

This chain uses TRBV30 with TRBJ2-2; D is undetermined. Germline-derived CDR1 and CDR2 are GTSNPN and SVGIG (reference sequence). The V end lost 3 bases, the J end lost 0 bases, and 5 bases lay between the germline ends. The CDR3 extends over 13 amino acids. The CDR3 is CAWRPPNTGELFF. DNA of the CDR3: TGTGCCTGGAGGCCTCCGAACACCGGGGAGCTGTTTTTT.

The chain uses TRBV6-5 and TRBJ2-7; no definite D call. V shed 7 bases and J shed 5 bases, with 12 bases lying between them. Per germline, CDR1 MNHEY and CDR2 SVGAGI. The CDR3 sequence is 12 residues long. The CDR3 sequence: CASNLIAHEQYF. The CDR3 DNA sequence: TGTGCCAGCAATTTGATCGCCCACGAGCAGTACTTC.

The J gene is TRBJ2-2, the V gene TRBV19; no clear D gene. Germline V gene sequence: CDR1 LNHDA, CDR2 SQIVND (reference sequence). This CDR3 has 16 residues. Trimming took off 7 bases at V and 1 base at J, with 16 bases between the two ends. CDR3 nucleotides: TGTGCCAGTACCCCCTCCTCGATCGGGAACACCGGGGAGCTGTTTTTT. It yields the protein CASTPSSIGNTGELFF.

This clone was found a few times. The chain employs TRBV2 and TRBJ2-7; 8 bases are shared with TRBD1. CDR1 SNHLY and CDR2 FYNNEI come from the germline V gene. V lost 6 bases to trimming and J lost 7 bases; unmatched junction nucleotides: 8. The CDR3 consists of 13 residues. CDR3 sequence: CASRRDRTGEQYF. The DNA of the CDR3 is TGTGCCAGCAGGCGGGACAGGACGGGAGAGCAGTACTTC.

The CDR3 reads CASSRGLNREGEQFF. In nucleotides, the CDR3 is TGTGCCAGCAGCCGGGGACTAAACCGGGAGGGTGAGCAGTTCTTC. This chain connects TRBV11-3 to TRBJ2-1; 8 nucleotides match TRBD2. This CDR3 is built from 15 residues. Germline V gives CDR1 SGHNT, CDR2 YENEEA. Trimming removed 5 bases from V and 9 bases from J; junction bases left unmatched: 12.

The gene calls are TRBV5-1 and TRBJ2-1, with D tentatively TRBD1 or TRBD2 (6 bases each). This CDR3 is built from 16 residues. Trimming stripped 5 bases from V and 5 bases from J, with 20 bases between. The germline V gene encodes CDR1 SGHRS and CDR2 YFSETQ. CDR3 protein: CASSPPGAGPHNEQFF. The CDR3, as DNA: TGCGCCAGCAGTCCCCCGGGGGCGGGGCCTCACAATGAGCAGTTCTTC.

Only a few counts were recorded for this clone. The chain's CDR3 is CASSPTGDTGELFF. Written as DNA, the CDR3 is TGCGCCAGCAGCCCGACAGGGGACACCGGGGAGCTGTTTTTT. V and J are TRBV5-1 and TRBJ2-2; 8 bases agree with TRBD1. The trim removed 4 bases at V and 3 bases at J, leaving 2 bases unmatched. Germline CDR1 and CDR2: SGHRS and YFSETQ. CDR3 length: 14 residues.

This clone showed up just once. The J gene is TRBJ2-3, the V gene TRBV5-4; D gene unclear. Trimming left V 3 bases short and J 2 bases short, with 7 bases between. Germline-derived CDR1 and CDR2 are SGHNT and YYREEE (reference sequence). The CDR3 is made up of 13 amino acids. CDR3 in DNA: TGTGCCAGCAGCTCCAGCTCCACAGATACGCAGTATTTT. Amino acid sequence: CASSSSSTDTQYF.

CDR3 residues: CASSLGRDQPQHF. The CDR3 coding sequence is TGTGCCAGCAGTTTGGGACGGGATCAGCCCCAGCATTTT. The rearrangement joins TRBV2 to TRBJ1-5; tentative D call: TRBD1 (5 bases). Trimming took 5 bases from V and 5 from J, leaving 10 bases between them. The CDR3 sequence is 13 residues long. Per germline, CDR1 SNHLY and CDR2 FYNNEI. The whole variable domain, remainder taken from reference TRBV2 and TRBJ1-5, is EPEVTQTPSHQVTQMGQEVILRCVPISNHLYFYWYRQILGQKVEFLVSFYNNEISEKSEIFDDQFSVERPDGSNFTLKIRSTKLEDSAMYFCASSLGRDQPQHFGDGTRLSIL.

This clone is a singleton in its sample. The chain joins TRBV6-6 to TRBJ1-2; D might be TRBD1 (6 bases). Per germline, CDR1 MNHNY and CDR2 SVGAGI (reference sequence). V dropped 5 bases and J dropped 4 bases, with 17 bases sitting between them. The CDR3 has 15 residues. CDR3 nucleotide sequence: TGTGCCAGCAGTCACATAAGGACAGCTGCCTATGGCTACACCTTC. It yields the protein CASSHIRTAAYGYTF.

This clone showed up just a few times. The CDR3 is CASSTTTSGALNEQFF. The CDR3 region has the DNA TGTGCCAGCTCAACTACAACTAGCGGGGCCCTCAATGAGCAGTTCTTC. The gene calls are TRBV18 and TRBJ2-1; 10 bases line up with TRBD2. V trimming: 5 bases; J trimming: 6 bases; junction bases outside the gene matches: 10. The CDR3 extends over 16 amino acids. The germline V gene has CDR1 KGHSH and CDR2 LQKENI.

The chain links TRBV28 to TRBJ1-2; D might be TRBD1 (5 bases). This CDR3 is built from 12 residues. V was cut by 4 bases and J by 8 bases, with 11 bases left in between. The germline V gene has CDR1 MDHEN and CDR2 SYDVKM. The CDR3 is CASSSGMGGYTF. The DNA for the CDR3 is TGTGCCAGCAGTTCAGGGATGGGAGGCTACACCTTC.

The V and J genes are TRBV5-1 and TRBJ2-2; no clear D. V was pared by 6 bases and J by 6 bases, with 18 bases between. The CDR3 totals 15 residues. Per the germline V gene, CDR1 is SGHRS and CDR2 is YFSETQ. The CDR3 coding sequence is TGCGCCAGCAAGGAGAATAGTCTCTTGCCCGGGGAGCTGTTTTTT. Encoded protein: CASKENSLLPGELFF.

The V gene is TRBV29-1, the J gene TRBJ2-7; 7 nucleotides line up with TRBD1. CDR1 and CDR2 (germline): SQVTM, ANQGSEA. This CDR3 has 12 residues. V lost 7 bases, J lost 6 bases, and 9 bases stayed unmatched. The CDR3 here is CSARDRVGEQYF. The CDR3 DNA follows: TGCAGCGCGCGCGACAGGGTTGGCGAGCAGTACTTC.

The V call is TRBV11-2, the J call TRBJ1-2; D remains unclear. V lost 1 base and J lost 6, with 15 bases in between. CDR1 and CDR2 from the germline V gene are SGHAT and FQNNGV. The CDR3 runs 15 residues. This CDR3 is CASSLGGGGLDGYTF. In nucleotides, the CDR3 is TGTGCCAGCAGCTTAGGCGGTGGCGGGTTGGATGGCTACACCTTC.

By sample share, this clone is medium-sized (0.01 to 0.1%). The chain uses TRBV19 and TRBJ2-5, with D possibly TRBD1 on 5 matching bases. V lost 1 base, J lost 5 bases, and 5 bases lay in between. CDR1 and CDR2 (germline): LNHDA, SQIVND (reference sequence). CDR3 size: 12 residues. The CDR3 sequence is CASSIAGETQYF. The CDR3 bases are TGTGCCAGTAGTATAGCAGGGGAGACCCAGTACTTC. Full variable domain (outside the CDR3, taken from reference TRBV19 and TRBJ2-5): DGGITQSPKYLFRKEGQNVTLSCEQNLNHDAMYWYRQDPGQGLRLIYYSQIVNDFQKGDIAEGYSVSREKKESFPLTVTSAQKNPTAFYLCASSIAGETQYFGPGTRLLVL.

The chain has TRBV4-2 and TRBJ2-4; perhaps D is TRBD1 or TRBD2 (5 bases each). The CDR3 has 18 residues. The ends were cut back, 1 base at V and 0 bases at J, with 16 bases in the middle. CDR1 and CDR2 (germline): LGHNA, YNFKEQ. The CDR3 DNA sequence: TGTGCCAGCAGCCAAGCCCACGGGGCTGTTCTAGCCAAAAACATTCAGTACTTC. It specifies CASSQAHGAVLAKNIQYF.